These 20 T cell receptor beta chains originate from one sample sequenced in a study of control samples from healthy donors and cancer patients (TCRdb year 2020). Receptor amplification or capture employed the immunoSEQ multiplex PCR assay. As stored in TCRdb, this immuneACCESS dataset retains in-frame rearrangements with V and J assigned. A fraction of the clones does not appear; measured against another copy, unresolved V genes explain less than half of the discrepancy, and the remainder lacks a known reason. This sample has 400,000 to 500,000 clones in its table, and more than 80% of those were observed once. The ten top clones hold 5% to 8% of the sample. Sequencing was carried out using PBMCs. Receptors were obtained from a middle-aged man with head and neck cancer.

The rearrangement uses TRBV4-2 and TRBJ1-1; possibly TRBD1 for D (5 bases). This CDR3 has 14 amino acids. Germline CDR1 reads LGHNA; CDR2 reads YNFKEQ. V was cut by 0 bases and J by 7 bases, with 12 bases left in between. CDR3 amino acids: CASSQDRGGLEAFF. The CDR3 bases are TGTGCCAGCAGCCAAGATAGGGGTGGGCTTGAAGCTTTCTTT.

This clone showed up just once. The V gene is TRBV5-4, the J gene TRBJ2-5; D may be TRBD2 (5 bases). V shed 0 bases and J shed 2 bases, with 8 bases lying between them. The V gene's germline CDR1 is SGHNT and CDR2 YYREEE (reference sequence). The CDR3 has 14 residues. The CDR3 region is CASSLGWEQETQYF. The DNA for the CDR3 is TGTGCCAGCAGCTTGGGTTGGGAGCAAGAGACCCAGTACTTC.

The chain joins TRBV2 to TRBJ1-1; the D gene is possibly TRBD1 (6 bases). The germline V and J ends were trimmed by 3 bases and 4 bases, with 12 bases remaining between them. Germline-derived CDR1 and CDR2 are SNHLY and FYNNEI. CDR3 size: 14 residues. CDR3 bases: TGTGCCAGCAGTGATAACAGGGTTGGCACTGAAGCTTTCTTT. It yields the protein CASSDNRVGTEAFF. Drawing the rest from reference TRBV2 and TRBJ1-1, the complete variable domain is EPEVTQTPSHQVTQMGQEVILRCVPISNHLYFYWYRQILGQKVEFLVSFYNNEISEKSEIFDDQFSVERPDGSNFTLKIRSTKLEDSAMYFCASSDNRVGTEAFFGQGTRLTVV.

The V gene is TRBV9, the J gene TRBJ1-3; 7 nucleotides match TRBD1. V gave up 8 bases and J gave up 0 bases; unmatched junction bases: 11. The CDR3 loop spans 16 amino acids. From germline, CDR1 is SGDLS and CDR2 YYNGEE. DNA of the CDR3: TGTGCCAGTTCGCCCGGACAGGCTGCCTCTGGAAACACCATATATTTT. Its translation is CASSPGQAASGNTIYF.

In this sample, this clone turned up once. The chain carries TRBV10-3 and TRBJ2-3, with unresolved D. CDR1 is ENHRY, CDR2 SYGVKD, per germline. Trimming took 7 bases from V and 3 from J, leaving 14 bases between them. This CDR3 comprises 14 residues. The chain's CDR3 is CAITSNPGTDTQYF. In DNA, the CDR3 is TGTGCCATCACGTCTAACCCCGGGACAGATACGCAGTATTTT.

This chain connects TRBV28 to TRBJ1-1, with TRBD1 as a possible D gene (6 bases). V was shortened by 4 bases and J by 2 bases, with 20 bases between the two germline ends. The CDR3 has 17 residues. Looked up from germline, CDR1 is MDHEN and CDR2 is SYDVKM. The CDR3 loop is CASSSTGHPKTNTEAFF. CDR3 coding DNA: TGTGCCAGCAGTTCAACGGGACACCCGAAAACAAACACTGAAGCTTTCTTT.

J is TRBJ1-6 and V is TRBV27, with TRBD1 matching over 7 bases. J was trimmed by 13 bases and V by 5 bases; bases with no gene match: 11. CDR1 MNHEY and CDR2 SMNVEV come from the germline V gene (reference sequence). The CDR3 extends over 14 amino acids. The CDR3 region has the DNA TGTGCCAGCAGTCAAGACAGGGCCCTAGCTCCCCTCCACTTT. It encodes CASSQDRALAPLHF.

V and J are TRBV7-8 and TRBJ1-2, with D hard to call. V lost 5 bases to trimming and J lost 8 bases, with 18 bases between them. The length of the CDR3 is 14 residues. The germline V gene has CDR1 SGHVS and CDR2 FQNEAQ. The CDR3 coding sequence is TGTGCCAGCAGCCCGCAAGGCAGATCTATAGGCTACACCTTC. Protein sequence: CASSPQGRSIGYTF.

The J gene is TRBJ2-7, the V gene TRBV7-9; 9 bases agree with TRBD1. V was pared by 4 bases and J by 5 bases, with 6 bases of the junction left unmatched. Looked up from germline, CDR1 is SEHNR and CDR2 is FQNEAQ (reference sequence). This CDR3 comprises 14 residues. CDR3 sequence (DNA): TGTGCCAGCAGCTACCGGGACAGGGCCAACGAGCAGTACTTC. Amino acids: CASSYRDRANEQYF.

The V gene is TRBV9, the J gene TRBJ2-2; perhaps TRBD1 as D (5 bases). V dropped 2 bases and J dropped 6 bases, with 11 bases sitting between them. Germline assignment: CDR1 SGDLS and CDR2 YYNGEE. CDR3 length: 14 residues. The CDR3, as DNA: TGTGCCAGCAGCGTTGTTCAGGGCCCCGGGGAGCTGTTTTTT. Its translation: CASSVVQGPGELFF. The full variable domain, with the rest looked up from reference TRBV9 and TRBJ2-2, is DSGVTQTPKHLITATGQRVTLRCSPRSGDLSVYWYQQSLDQGLQFLIQYYNGEERAKGNILERFSAQQFPDLHSELNLSSLELGDSALYFCASSVVQGPGELFFGEGSRLTVL.

CDR3 residues: CASSAYQPQHF. CDR3 nucleotides: TGTGCCAGCAGTGCTTATCAGCCCCAGCATTTT. The V gene is TRBV28, the J gene TRBJ1-5; D call uncertain. Germline lookup yields CDR1 MDHEN and CDR2 SYDVKM. Trimming removed 5 bases from V and 5 bases from J, with 4 bases in between. This CDR3 region has 11 residues.

The chain is built from TRBV6-5 and TRBJ2-7, with D possibly TRBD2 on 6 matching bases. V lost 7 bases and J lost 7, with 17 bases in between. CDR1 and CDR2 from the germline V gene are MNHEY and SVGAGI. This CDR3 region has 13 residues. Written as DNA, the CDR3 is TGTGCCAGCATTACGGGAGAGTGGAGGGAGCAGTACTTC. This translates into CASITGEWREQYF.

V usage is TRBV3-1 (or the pseudogene TRBV3-2) and J usage is TRBJ2-7, with 7 bases fitting TRBD1. Germline V CDR1 and CDR2: LGHDT, YNNKEL (reference sequence). CDR3 length: 13 residues. V lost 6 bases to trimming and J lost 2 bases; unmatched junction nucleotides: 4. CDR3 amino acids: CASSPTGPYEQYF. The CDR3 DNA is TGTGCCAGCAGTCCGACAGGGCCCTACGAGCAGTACTTC.

The V call is TRBV28, the J call TRBJ1-5, with 8 bases aligning to TRBD1. CDR1 and CDR2 from the germline V gene are MDHEN and SYDVKM. V trimming: 3 bases; J trimming: 2 bases; junction bases outside the gene matches: 3. This CDR3 is 15 amino acids long. CDR3 DNA sequence: TGTGCCAGCAGTTTCGGGACAGGAGGCAATCAGCCCCAGCATTTT. It yields the protein CASSFGTGGNQPQHF.

J is TRBJ1-4 and V is TRBV7-2; no firm D call. V gave up 2 bases and J gave up 16 bases, with 17 bases separating them. This CDR3 is built from 13 residues. The germline CDR1 and CDR2 sequences are SGHTA and FQGNSA. CDR3 coding DNA: TGTGCCAGCAGCTTAAAAGGGTGGATGGTAGGGTTTTTT. It encodes CASSLKGWMVGFF.

This clone was seen a single time. V and J are TRBV11-2 and TRBJ2-7; 16 nucleotides match TRBD2. CDR1 and CDR2 (germline): SGHAT, FQNNGV. The J segment lost 2 bases and the V segment lost 6 bases, leaving 10 bases of the junction unmatched. The length of the CDR3 is 18 residues. The CDR3 here is CASRWGLAGGDGTYEQYF. The CDR3 bases are TGTGCCAGCAGGTGGGGACTAGCGGGAGGGGATGGGACCTACGAGCAGTACTTC. The whole variable domain, remainder taken from reference TRBV11-2 and TRBJ2-7, is EAGVAQSPRYKIIEKRQSVAFWCNPISGHATLYWYQQILGQGPKLLIQFQNNGVVDDSQLPKDRFSAERLKGVDSTLKIQPAKLEDSAVYLCASRWGLAGGDGTYEQYFGPGTRLTVT.

The chain has TRBV27 and TRBJ1-1, with D possibly being TRBD1 (5 bases). The CDR3 spans 17 residues. Trimming pared 3 bases from V and 4 bases from J, leaving 21 bases between. The germline V gene has CDR1 MNHEY and CDR2 SMNVEV (reference sequence). CDR3 DNA: TGTGCCAGCAGTTTGTCAATCCCGGGGAGGGGAAGCACTGAAGCTTTCTTT. Translating gives CASSLSIPGRGSTEAFF.

V is TRBV7-2 and J is TRBJ2-7, with 11 bases matching TRBD1. This CDR3 comprises 15 residues. The junction had 6 bases not matched to a gene; V was cut back by 5 bases and J by 3 bases. CDR1 SGHTA and CDR2 FQGNSA come from the germline V gene. The CDR3 region is CASSRTGQGGYEQYF. The CDR3 nucleotides read TGTGCCAGCAGCCGTACGGGACAGGGGGGCTACGAGCAGTACTTC.

Of note for this clone: This specimen includes other DNA sequences encoding the same CDR3. This chain joins TRBV12-3 or TRBV12-4 and TRBJ1-1, with D possibly matching TRBD1 (5 bases). Trimming pared 3 bases from V and 2 bases from J, leaving 7 bases between. This CDR3 is 13 amino acids long. CDR3 in amino acids: CASSFGGNTEAFF. DNA for the CDR3: TGTGCCAGCAGTTTTGGGGGTAACACTGAAGCTTTCTTT.

V and J are TRBV19 and TRBJ2-6; the D call may be TRBD1 or TRBD2 (5 bases each). The germline CDR1 and CDR2 sequences are LNHDA and SQIVND (reference sequence). The CDR3 contains 18 residues. Trimming took 3 bases from V and 0 from J, leaving 15 bases between them. The CDR3 nucleotides are TGTGCCAGTAGTATGCTCTCGAGGGACCTCTCTGGGGCCAACGTCCTGACTTTC. Translated: CASSMLSRDLSGANVLTF.